This TCR beta chain comes out of a study of T cell responses to AZD1222 COVID-19 vaccine. The CDR3 sequence is 15 residues long. Trimming pared 1 base from V and 2 bases from J, leaving 12 bases between. CDR1 and CDR2 (germline): MNHNS, SASEGT. The data were produced by immunoSEQ multiplex PCR, yet TCRdb's version contains in-frame clones alone and is incomplete. The sample lists about 140,000 clones; 90% were seen once. This specimen was peripheral blood, taken on day 0 of AZD1222 vaccination. J is TRBJ2-7 and V is TRBV6-1; either TRBD1 or TRBD2 may supply D (5 bases each). The TCR was taken from an adult in good health. The chain's CDR3 is CASSEGDGKTYEQYF. CDR3 nucleotide sequence: TGTGCCAGCAGTGAAGGGGACGGAAAAACCTACGAGCAGTACTTC.